This T cell receptor (beta chain) comes out of a study of cytomegalovirus exposure and HLA in healthy donors (dated by TCRdb to the late 2010s). In the study overall: An earlier analysis of roughly 610 of the donors reported roughly 300 Gb of sequence data and roughly 120 million unique TCR beta sequences obtained from some 170 million T cells. About 330 gigabases of sequencing data and about 92 million unique TCR sequences made up an early release that covered some 640 HLA-typed donors. Of the roughly 400 genotyped donors, approximately 83% fell in the genetic ancestry cluster associated with self-reported Caucasian donors. The study aimed to test whether cataloging public T cell receptors could reveal signatures of past pathogen exposure. The T cell repertoires of some 670 subjects were profiled by immunosequencing and related to cytomegalovirus serostatus. A separate validation cohort of over a hundred different subjects was used in addition to the approximately 700-subject first cohort. To predict cytomegalovirus infection status, the study brought together high-throughput TCR immunosequencing, statistical association of individual TCRs with disease status, and machine learning. A later analysis re-examined previously published TCR beta repertoires from about 670 donors and added high-resolution HLA genotyping to investigate patterns of TCR occurrence. In the later analysis, no new phenotypic data were used to find candidate immune exposures; instead, reliance was placed on TCR beta sequences and their occurrence across donors. In an earlier analysis of roughly 600 of the donors, high-throughput TCR beta sequencing was used to judge whether each TCR beta V gene segment behaved as functional or pseudogenic. Donor age, sex, ethnicity and CMV serostatus were compiled alongside the repertoire data. In a later genetic analysis, genome-wide SNP genotypes for about 65% of the roughly 670 donors were used, and that subset was treated as a discovery cohort. All discovery cohort repertoires had been generated on a single sequencing platform. Class I and class II HLA loci were covered by the typing at four-digit resolution. Typing coverage varied by locus: roughly 629-640 donors for A, B, C, DRB1 and DQB1; under 550 for DQA1; over 600 for DPA1; under 490 for DPB1. Four to six DR-DQ haplotypes were handled as single units for association and clustering, since linkage in the cohort was strong. Among 300 to 500 genotyped donors of the cohort, an average of about 220,000 unique TCR beta nucleotide sequences was sequenced per donor, of which about 20% were non-productive. The investigation overall reported the following: Linkage disequilibrium might explain the correlated functional status among segregating V segments, but an unknown experimental factor could not be ruled out. A later analysis found that TCR association rates varied across HLA loci, with DRB1 alleles showing the most associated TCRs and HLA-C alleles the fewest. A total of 150 or so TCR beta chains were listed by the study as associated with cytomegalovirus. Several of the top co-occurrence clusters appeared to be linked to parvovirus B19, influenza, CMV and Epstein-Barr virus, according to a later analysis. An association between a missense DCLRE1C variant and V-gene and J-gene trimming of TCR beta chains was found in a later genetic analysis and replicated in an independent cohort. A further reported finding was that TCR beta sequences accurately predicted the HLA-A and HLA-B alleles for most subjects in the first cohort. In a later analysis, around 17,000 TCR beta sequences were associated with specific HLA alleles at a false discovery rate of 0.05. The classifier was reported to diagnose cytomegalovirus status with high specificity and sensitivity in both the original and validation cohorts. This cohort had only TCR beta chains sequenced, and the lack of alpha or paired-chain data limited which features could be detected. HLA typing was unavailable for some donors at each locus, so association tests used only the typed subset. It was suggested by the authors that the approach could potentially be generalized to other disease states and immunological phenotypes. Presence/absence analyses assumed roughly uniform sequencing depth across donors, an assumption that may not hold. For the cohort, immune exposure information was limited to CMV serostatus. Some IMGT-functional V segments, including TRBV6-2 and TRBV6-3, could not be distinguished by the 87-base-pair reads and were therefore excluded. Because counts were too low, more than 15 rarely observed V segments, including chromosome 9 orphons, were excluded from the earlier analysis of several hundred of the donors. A cluster of highly shared sequence variants was judged likely to represent a technical artifact of the sequencing pipeline. In vitro tests confirmed that a few of the cytomegalovirus-associated TCR beta chains recognize cytomegalovirus antigens. Most CMV-associated TCR beta chains appeared to be HLA-restricted in a later analysis, and the HLA associations seemed to be driven largely by CMV exposure. A later genetic analysis reported fewer N-insertions in productive TCRs among donors in an Asian-associated ancestry cluster than the roughly 640-donor mean. Broadly in line with IMGT annotations, most TCR beta V segments showed up in productive rearrangements about 87% or about 30% of the time in an earlier analysis of 450 to 600 of the donors. When HLA alleles, especially DR and DQ, strongly co-occurred, TCR associations were difficult to assign to individual alleles. Across donors, most TCR sequences were observed very rarely, whereas some public TCRs were present in many individuals. In a later analysis, HLA-associated TCR beta chains were found to be more clonally expanded and to have lower generation probabilities than equally common non-associated chains.

In total, 600 or so healthy bone marrow donors made up the cohort. At the time of sampling, all cohort members were nominally healthy, though unrecorded immune exposures were likely present. The donor was CMV seropositive and was included in the group of 250 to 300 seropositive cohort members. Every donor gave a peripheral blood sample, and the peripheral blood mononuclear cells from that sample were used for TCR beta sequencing. Genomic DNA extraction from the blood cell samples was performed with the Qiagen DNeasy Blood Extraction Kit. The germline V and J ends show losses of 2 bases and 5 bases respectively, and no gene match explains 5 bases of the junction. The CDR3 spans 15 residues, from the cysteine through the phenylalanine. Kept here is only the CDR3 DNA, which spans 45 bases and is read in frame from base 1. The germline V gene gives CDR1 as MGHRA and CDR2 as YSYEKL. Library construction relied on the immunoSEQ multiplex PCR assay. The multiplex PCR relied on a mix of 60 forward primers for TCR Vbeta segments and 13 reverse primers for TCR Jbeta segments. A multiplex PCR assay on genomic DNA amplified the CDR3 region of rearranged TCR beta genes. The amplified TCR beta libraries were sequenced on the Illumina HiSeq System as 87-base-pair reads. The authors' analysis ran thus. A later analysis counted some 74 million unique TCR beta chains across the 650 to 700 repertoires, and around 12 million of these chains were shared by at least two donors. Raw reads were error-corrected and collapsed into unique sequences with a nearest-neighbor algorithm that merged closely related sequences to remove PCR and sequencing errors. CDR3 sequences were aligned to IMGT reference sequences to assign V, D and J gene segments. For a sequence to be retained, a match of at least six nucleotides was required to both a V gene segment and a J gene segment. Rearrangements were called productive when the CDR3 lacked stop codons and stayed in frame with V and J; all others were non-productive. CDR3 was defined according to IMGT convention as the region running from the second conserved V-encoded cysteine to the conserved J-encoded phenylalanine. Sequences without an unambiguous match to a single V gene segment were excluded from the earlier analysis of several hundred of the donors. An earlier analysis of 500 to 600 of the donors classified V segments as functional when productive rearrangements were above 56.7% and as segregating when the standard deviation between donors was above 5%. A statistical classification framework was built to diagnose cytomegalovirus status from the catalog of TCR beta chain sequences. A later analysis assigned V and J genes by comparing TCR nucleotide sequences with IMGT/GENE-DB human TR gene sequences. Using the TCRdist pipeline, a later analysis assigned CDR3 sequences along with most-parsimonious VDJ recombination scenarios. In a later analysis, each TCR beta chain was defined by its CDR3 amino acid sequence together with its V-gene family, and reads without a unique V-gene family were excluded. In a later analysis, 450 to 600 highly shared, low-generation-probability nucleotide sequences were removed to address suspected cross-contamination and a sequencing artifact. For each public chain, a later analysis derived a clonal expansion index from normalized ranks of inferred template counts within each repertoire. A later analysis computed generation probabilities with a VDJ recombination model fitted to out-of-frame rearrangements, and checked the results against IGoR. A later analysis scored TCR-TCR, TCR-HLA and TCR-CMV co-occurrence with hypergeometric tests, applying a repertoire-size bias correction to TCR pairs. To estimate false discovery rates, a later analysis permuted the HLA or CMV assignments 20 times. In a later analysis, co-occurring TCRs were grouped using DBSCAN, with TCRdist sequence similarity added in when clustering inside HLA-allele-positive subsets. Co-occurrence clustering excluded repertoires with fewer than 30,000 or more than 120,000 public chains, plus five with anomalous nucleotide sharing. TCRdb provides this immuneACCESS table in a form limited to in-frame rearrangements. Some clones are lacking; in checked studies, under half of them reflect an unresolved V gene, and why the rest are absent is not known. V and J calls and clone size are as listed in that table; D and trimming were resolved from the DNA. The sample contains some 120,000 clones, approximately 84% of them found a single time. The top ten clonotypes cover 3% to 4% of the sample.

Notes on this clone: Its antigen has not been determined. Base qualities are not provided; no much larger clone lies one nucleotide away.

This TCR derives from a man aged 18 to 30 in good health and CMV-seropositive. Material for sequencing was PBMCs. The chain couples TRBV4-1 to TRBJ2-1; the central 8 bases match TRBD2. The nucleotides read TGCGCCAGCAGCCAAAAGCGGGGGCCCGACAATGAGCAGTTCTTC. This codes for CASSQKRGPDNEQFF.